This TCR beta chain was sequenced for a study of T cell responses to AZD1222 COVID-19 vaccine. Produced via immunoSEQ multiplex PCR; TCRdb's table is partial and in-frame only. The sample lists 55,000 to 70,000 clones; more than 70% were seen once. Concerning this clone itself: Its specificity is not known.

Study outcomes and limitations: There were mostly white British donors and more females than males, and clonal diversity was possibly underestimated. Just a handful of AZD1222 recipients were seropositive at baseline. As reported, nearly half of all spike-specific TCRs target variant regions that are unmutated.

From germline, CDR1 is MDHEN and CDR2 SYDVKM. Losses at the gene ends were 3 bases for V and 7 bases for J; bases not matched to a gene: 6. There are 16 residues in the CDR3. The V gene is TRBV28, the J gene TRBJ2-1; 13 nucleotides line up with TRBD2. The receptor was derived from an adult in good health. The sequencing used peripheral blood, collected on day 0 of AZD1222 vaccination. The CDR3 DNA is TGTGCCAGCAGTTTGGGGGGACTAGCGGGAACGAATGAGCAGTTCTTC. It encodes CASSLGGLAGTNEQFF.